The entry below gives a single TCR beta chain sequence along with its context. These data come from a study of T cell responses to AZD1222 COVID-19 vaccine. Germline trimming cut 11 bases from V and 6 bases from J; bases unmatched to any gene: 9. Germline V gene sequence: CDR1 WSHSY, CDR2 SAAADI. This CDR3 comprises 13 residues. Clones were read by immunoSEQ multiplex PCR, and TCRdb kept only the in-frame ones, dropping some. The sample has roughly 200,000 clones, roughly nine tenths seen once. The V gene is TRBV10-2, the J gene TRBJ1-5; 8 positions agree with TRBD1. This TCR came from an adult who received the AZD1222 COVID-19 vaccine. Sequences were derived from peripheral blood, sampled 28 days after the second AZD1222 dose. Written as DNA, the CDR3 is TGCGCCTCCGAGGACAGGGTCGGTCAGCCCCAGCATTTT. It translates to CASEDRVGQPQHF.